These 7 T cell receptor beta chains share one sample of origin, sequenced in a study of T-cell reconstitution after alpha-beta-depleted transplantation in children. The TCRbeta library incorporated unique molecular identifiers. From the PCR reads, TCRdb called clonotypes with MiXCR, one entry per CDR3 protein. The table shows 90,000 to 100,000 distinct CDR3 sequences, with more than 20% occurring only once. Sequenced here: PBMCs, sampled before TCRalphabeta/CD19-depleted stem cell transplant. Receptor source: a boy younger than 10 with acute lymphoblastic leukemia, due to receive a stem cell transplant.

Notes on this clonotype: Just one base apart from a much larger clone, this may be a read error. The chain links TRBV19 to TRBJ1-5, with 7 nucleotides matching TRBD1. The CDR3 totals 17 residues. CDR1 is LNHDA and CDR2 is SQIVND in the germline V gene (reference sequence). V shed 3 bases, J shed 0 bases, and the junction held 8 bases outside the gene matches. The CDR3 DNA sequence: TGTGCCAGTAGTATGGTAAACAGGGGCGGTAGCAATCAGCCCCAGCATTTT. As protein: CASSMVNRGGSNQPQHF.

This clonotype has at least ten counts. DNA for the CDR3: TGTGCCAGCAGCCTCGGTGGTGGGAGCCGGGAGCTGTTTTTT. Encoded protein: CASSLGGGSRELFF. The chain has TRBV7-2 and TRBJ2-2; possibly TRBD2 for D (5 bases). V lost 5 bases, J lost 9 bases, and 16 bases lay in between. The CDR3 runs to 14 residues. Germline V gene sequence: CDR1 SGHTA, CDR2 FQGNSA.

Comment on this clonotype: Given the absence of the conserved phenylalanine or tryptophan at the CDR3 end, a read error is likely. The CDR3 DNA reads TGCAGCGTAGGAGTTAGCGGGAGGGGAGGAGAGACCCAGTACATC. This gives the protein CSVGVSGRGGETQYI. This chain connects TRBV29-1 to TRBJ2-5; 11 bases are a match to TRBD2. After removal of 6 bases from V and 4 bases from J, the junction contained 10 bases not matched to a gene. The CDR3 runs 15 residues. Germline CDR1 and CDR2: SQVTM and ANQGSEA.

The chain has TRBV11-3 and TRBJ2-1; D possibly corresponds to TRBD1 (5 bases). Germline V gives CDR1 SGHNT, CDR2 YENEEA. This CDR3 spans 15 amino acids. Trimming left V 3 bases short and J 2 bases short, with 11 bases between. The CDR3 DNA sequence: TGTGCCAGCAGCTTTGAGCAGGGCCCCTACAATGAGCAGTTCTTC. Translating it yields CASSFEQGPYNEQFF.

The sample holds a few counts of this clonotype. V usage is TRBV12-3 or TRBV12-4 and J usage is TRBJ1-3; D gene unclear. The V end lost 6 bases, the J end lost 2 bases, and 11 bases lay between the germline ends. CDR3 length equals 14 residues. The CDR3 region is CASSAMGPGNTIYF. CDR3 nucleotide sequence: TGTGCCAGCAGCGCCATGGGTCCTGGAAACACCATATATTTT.

CDR3 amino acids: CASSLDTNSGNTIYF. The CDR3 bases are TGTGCCAGCAGTTTAGACACAAACTCTGGAAACACCATATATTTT. The gene calls are TRBV28 and TRBJ1-3; the D is unclear. Looked up from germline, CDR1 is MDHEN and CDR2 is SYDVKM. Trimming stripped 2 bases from V and 0 bases from J, with 8 bases between. CDR3 size: 15 residues.

The chain is built from TRBV7-6 and TRBJ2-1, with D tentatively TRBD1 or TRBD2 (5 bases each). This CDR3 contains 15 residues. CDR1 SGHVS and CDR2 FNYEAQ come from the germline V gene. V was trimmed by 0 bases and J by 8 bases, leaving 14 bases between them. CDR3: CASSLARGGRDEQFF. The CDR3 DNA sequence: TGTGCCAGCAGCTTAGCGAGGGGCGGTAGGGATGAGCAGTTCTTC.